This is a list of T cell receptor beta chains from one sample in a study of siplizumab effects on memory and regulatory T cells. Libraries were prepared by immunoSEQ multiplex PCR; TCRdb keeps only in-frame clonotypes and omits some of them. Of around 100,000 clones in the sample, more than 85% were seen once. Sequenced input: CD4+ T cells sorted from blood. The source is a human donor in good health. Both conserved end residues are part of each CDR3. D genes are given only for firm matches. Only some rows state a clone size, as once, few, many or a class for expanded clones.

TRBJ2-5 | - | - | TRBV18 | CASSSLFGGAVAETQYF | TGTGCCAGCTCATCACTGTTTGGGGGGGCCGTGGCGGAGACCCAGTACTTC
TRBJ2-1 | TRBD2 | once | TRBV19 | CASSGDGGTRCYNEQFF | TGTGCCAGTAGTGGAGACGGAGGGACTAGATGTTACAATGAGCAGTTCTTC
TRBJ2-1 | - | - | TRBV5-4 | CASSLDPGPRNEQFF | TGTGCCAGCAGCTTGGACCCGGGCCCCCGCAATGAGCAGTTCTTC
TRBJ2-3 | - | - | TRBV4-2 | CASSQARTGWDTDTQYF | TGTGCCAGCAGCCAAGCTAGGACGGGTTGGGACACAGATACGCAGTATTTT
TRBJ1-2 | - | - | TRBV25-1 | CASRASLGGYTF | TGTGCCTCCCGGGCCTCCCTGGGCGGCTACACCTTC
TRBJ1-2 | TRBD1 | - | TRBV7-3 | CASSWDRNNYGYTF | TGTGCCAGCAGCTGGGACAGAAATAACTATGGCTACACCTTC
TRBJ1-5 | - | - | TRBV16 | CASSLRAAQPQHF | TGTGCCAGCAGTTTGCGGGCCGCTCAGCCCCAGCATTTT
TRBJ2-3 | TRBD2 | - | TRBV27 | CASRSRGGRTDTQYF | TGTGCCAGCAGGTCGCGGGGGGGCCGCACAGATACGCAGTATTTT
TRBJ2-1 | - | - | TRBV6-6 | CASSPSYNEQFF | TGTGCCAGCAGTCCCTCCTACAATGAGCAGTTCTTC
TRBJ2-5 | TRBD2 | - | TRBV7-2 | CASRKTSGGSQETQYF | TGTGCCAGCAGGAAGACTAGCGGGGGAAGTCAAGAGACCCAGTACTTC
TRBJ2-2 | TRBD2 | - | TRBV19 | CASSWPASGGPGELFF | TGTGCCAGTAGTTGGCCAGCTAGCGGGGGGCCCGGGGAGCTGTTTTTT
TRBJ1-4 | TRBD1 | - | TRBV28 | CASSLISGQGRKELFF | TGTGCCAGCAGTTTAATTTCGGGACAGGGTAGAAAGGAACTGTTTTTT
TRBJ2-3 | - | - | TRBV5-1 | CASSLDAYTQYF | TGCGCCAGCAGCCTGGACGCCTATACGCAGTATTTT
TRBJ1-2 | - | - | TRBV10-3 | CAISDLGIYGYTF | TGTGCCATCAGTGATTTAGGGATCTATGGCTACACCTTC
TRBJ1-1 | TRBD1 | - | TRBV6-1 | CASSVIWTGNTEAFF | TGTGCCAGCAGTGTAATTTGGACAGGGAACACTGAAGCTTTCTTT
TRBJ1-5 | TRBD1 | - | TRBV19 | CASNDRALGQPQHF | TGTGCCAGTAATGACAGGGCTTTGGGGCAGCCCCAGCATTTT
TRBJ1-5 | - | - | TRBV6-5 | CASSYSQETRTQHF | TGTGCCAGCAGTTACTCCCAGGAGACTAGGACCCAGCATTTT
TRBJ2-7 | TRBD1 | - | TRBV11-1 | CASSRGTGETSYEQYF | TGTGCCAGCAGCCGGGGGACAGGCGAAACCTCCTACGAGCAGTACTTC
TRBJ2-5 | TRBD2 | - | TRBV6-6 | CASTDSGGEWETQYF | TGTGCCAGCACCGATAGCGGGGGCGAATGGGAGACCCAGTACTTC
TRBJ2-6 | TRBD2 | - | TRBV2 | CASSDPGLARGANVLTF | TGTGCCAGCAGTGACCCGGGACTAGCGAGAGGGGCCAACGTCCTGACTTTC
TRBJ1-2 | - | - | TRBV12-5 | CASGPSRGGQNTF | TGTGCTAGTGGTCCAAGCCGGGGCGGGCAAAACACCTTC
TRBJ1-3 | - | few | TRBV25-1 | CASGPGSSGNTIYF | TGTGCCAGCGGACCAGGGAGCTCTGGAAACACCATATATTTT
TRBJ2-5 | TRBD2 | - | TRBV7-2 | CASSRGAGRRGVRQETQYF | TGTGCCAGCAGCCGGGGTGCGGGGCGGCGGGGGGTCCGCCAAGAGACCCAGTACTTC
TRBJ2-2 | - | - | TRBV7-3 | CASSLGPSTGELFF | TGTGCCAGCAGTTTAGGACCCAGCACCGGGGAGCTGTTTTTT
TRBJ1-5 | - | - | TRBV9 | CASSVDSGLQPQHF | TGTGCCAGCAGCGTAGATTCAGGGTTGCAGCCCCAGCATTTT
TRBJ2-7 | TRBD1 | - | TRBV28 | CASSSTGTGDYEQYF | TGTGCCAGCAGTTCTACCGGGACAGGGGACTACGAGCAGTACTTC
TRBJ2-2 | - | once | TRBV7-6 | CASSLIRGDTGELFF | TGTGCCAGCAGCTTAATCAGGGGGGACACCGGGGAGCTGTTTTTT
TRBJ2-1 | - | - | TRBV29-1 | CSVSRQGVDNEQFF | TGCAGCGTGTCCCGGCAGGGAGTCGATAATGAGCAGTTCTTC
TRBJ1-2 | - | once | TRBV18 | CASSPAPAVNYGYTF | TGTGCCAGCTCACCAGCTCCGGCAGTTAACTATGGCTACACCTTC
TRBJ2-3 | - | - | TRBV5-1 | CASSLVPGSTDTQYF | TGCGCCAGCAGCTTGGTCCCGGGAAGCACAGATACGCAGTATTTT
TRBJ1-1 | - | - | TRBV5-1 | CASSLGKGGETEAFF | TGCGCCAGCAGCCTAGGTAAGGGAGGGGAAACTGAAGCTTTCTTT
TRBJ2-7 | TRBD1 | - | TRBV5-1 | CASRTGATYEQYF | TGCGCCAGCAGAACAGGGGCGACCTACGAGCAGTACTTC
TRBJ2-2 | - | - | TRBV7-3 | CASGKGSGPNTGELFF | TGTGCCAGCGGGAAAGGGTCCGGCCCAAACACCGGGGAGCTGTTTTTT
TRBJ2-7 | - | - | TRBV15 | CATSRDRGRSYEQYF | TGTGCCACCAGCAGAGATCGGGGGCGATCCTACGAGCAGTACTTC
TRBJ2-3 | TRBD1 | - | TRBV29-1 | CSVGTGGDTQYF | TGCAGCGTTGGGACAGGCGGAGATACGCAGTATTTT
TRBJ1-1 | - | few | TRBV20-1 | CSGGRNTEAFF | TGCAGTGGGGGACGGAACACTGAAGCTTTCTTT
TRBJ1-1 | - | once | TRBV6-5 | CASSRGEAFF | TGTGCCAGCAGTAGGGGGGAAGCTTTCTTT
TRBJ1-6 | TRBD1 | - | TRBV19 | CASSRQGANSPLHF | TGTGCCAGTAGTAGACAGGGAGCCAATTCACCCCTCCACTTT
TRBJ2-1 | - | - | TRBV4-1 | CASSQGMAFGVRDNEQFF | TGCGCCAGCAGCCAAGGGATGGCTTTTGGGGTCAGGGACAATGAGCAGTTCTTC
TRBJ2-3 | TRBD1 | - | TRBV5-1 | CASSPDRGQPGTDTQYF | TGCGCCAGCAGCCCCGACAGGGGTCAACCGGGCACAGATACGCAGTATTTT
TRBJ2-3 | - | - | TRBV7-6 | CASSLSTDTQYF | TGTGCCAGCAGCTTGTCTACAGATACGCAGTATTTT
TRBJ1-2 | - | - | TRBV5-6 | CASTGSRVPLYGYTF | TGTGCCAGCACCGGGTCAAGGGTCCCCCTCTATGGCTACACCTTC
TRBJ2-7 | - | - | TRBV5-5 | CASSLEGNYEQYF | TGTGCCAGCAGCTTGGAAGGCAACTACGAGCAGTACTTC
TRBJ2-1 | TRBD2 | - | TRBV5-1 | CASSLVRSSGGFSSYNEQFF | TGCGCCAGCAGCTTGGTAAGGTCTAGCGGGGGTTTCAGCTCCTACAATGAGCAGTTCTTC
TRBJ1-1 | - | - | TRBV11-2 | CASSSMGGQNTEAFF | TGTGCCAGCAGCTCGATGGGGGGGCAAAACACTGAAGCTTTCTTT
TRBJ1-6 | TRBD1 | - | TRBV28 | CASRQGLYNSPLHF | TGTGCCAGCAGACAGGGGCTTTATAATTCACCCCTCCACTTT
TRBJ1-1 | - | - | TRBV5-1 | CASSYNSGNTEAFF | TGCGCCAGCAGCTATAATTCCGGGAACACTGAAGCTTTCTTT
TRBJ2-1 | - | - | TRBV5-7 | CASSSKGPSNPGGGDEQFF | TGTGCCAGCAGCTCGAAAGGGCCCTCTAATCCCGGAGGGGGGGATGAGCAGTTCTTC
TRBJ2-3 | TRBD2 | - | TRBV4-2 | CASSPRGASTDTQYF | TGTGCCAGCAGCCCGCGGGGGGCTAGCACAGATACGCAGTATTTT
TRBJ2-7 | TRBD2 | - | TRBV18 | CASTGLASYEQYF | TGTGCCAGCACGGGACTAGCGTCGTACGAGCAGTACTTC
TRBJ2-2 | - | - | TRBV5-6 | CASSPWGGELFF | TGTGCCAGCAGCCCGTGGGGCGGGGAGCTGTTTTTT
TRBJ1-4 | - | - | TRBV14 | CASSQVDFNEKLFF | TGTGCCAGCAGCCAAGTAGACTTCAATGAAAAACTGTTTTTT
TRBJ1-5 | - | - | TRBV6-1 | CASSPPNNQPQHF | TGTGCCAGCAGTCCTCCCAACAATCAGCCCCAGCATTTT
TRBJ2-1 | TRBD2 | - | TRBV11-2 | CASGRAGDNEQFF | TGTGCCAGCGGCAGGGCGGGAGACAATGAGCAGTTCTTC
TRBJ1-1 | - | - | TRBV19 | CASRGSGFSLSALNTEAFF | TGTGCCAGTAGGGGGTCAGGGTTCTCCCTTAGCGCCTTGAACACTGAAGCTTTCTTT
TRBJ1-1 | TRBD1 | - | TRBV18 | CASSPLAQGAVNTEAFF | TGTGCCAGCTCACCGCTAGCGCAGGGGGCGGTGAACACTGAAGCTTTCTTT